The 27 T cell receptor beta chains reported below all come from one sample, sequenced in a study of shared clonotypes between healthy human individuals. Libraries were prepared by immunoSEQ multiplex PCR; TCRdb keeps only in-frame clonotypes and omits some of them. The sample has a few million clones, around nine tenths seen once. Sequenced: naive CD4+ T cells sorted from blood. Described subset: CD45RA+ positively selected. These receptors all come from a young man in good health.

This clone was detected only once. The gene calls are TRBV5-4 and TRBJ2-1; 10 bases align to TRBD2. Trimming took 4 bases from V and 4 from J; bases not matched to a gene: 5. This CDR3 contains 15 residues. CDR1 is SGHNT, CDR2 YYREEE, per germline (reference sequence). The CDR3 coding sequence is TGTGCCAGCAGCACCACTAGCGGGGTTTACAATGAGCAGTTCTTC. Its protein is CASSTTSGVYNEQFF.

The J gene is TRBJ1-6, the V gene TRBV5-1, with TRBD1 matching over 8 bases. The germline V gene encodes CDR1 SGHRS and CDR2 YFSETQ. CDR3 size: 16 residues. Trimming cost V 4 bases and J 10 bases; bases outside gene matches: 13. Written as DNA, the CDR3 is TGCGCCAGCAGCGCCCGGGAGACAGGGGCCTACTCACCCCTCCACTTT. Translating it yields CASSARETGAYSPLHF.

The genes are TRBV4-2 and TRBJ2-5; the D is unclear. The CDR3 extends over 16 amino acids. CDR1 is LGHNA, CDR2 YNFKEQ, per germline. The germline V and J ends were trimmed by 0 bases and 1 base, with 12 bases remaining between them. CDR3 bases: TGTGCCAGCAGCCAAGAACGGGCGGACCCCCAAGAGACCCAGTACTTC. Translation gives CASSQERADPQETQYF.

The chain employs TRBV19 and TRBJ2-6, with 9 bases lining up with TRBD1. Germline CDR1 is LNHDA and CDR2 is SQIVND (reference sequence). V shed 2 bases, J shed 0 bases, and the junction held 2 bases outside the gene matches. The CDR3 spans 17 residues. CDR3 nucleotides: TGTGCCAGTAGTATATGGACAGGGGTCTCTGGGGCCAACGTCCTGACTTTC. Encoded protein: CASSIWTGVSGANVLTF.

A note on this clone: Distinct nucleotide sequences in the sample also encode this CDR3. The V gene is TRBV29-1, the J gene TRBJ2-1; no reliable D call. The V end was cut by 6 bases, the J end by 1 base, with 10 bases between. Germline values: CDR1 SQVTM, CDR2 ANQGSEA. The CDR3 runs 13 residues. CDR3 DNA: TGCAGCGTAGAGACGGGTTCCTACAATGAGCAGTTCTTC. It yields the protein CSVETGSYNEQFF.

Turning to this clone: Other DNA sequences in the sample encode the same CDR3. The V call is TRBV18, the J call TRBJ1-1; perhaps TRBD1 as D (6 bases). This CDR3 has 13 amino acids. V lost 4 bases and J lost 2, with 8 bases in between. CDR1 KGHSH and CDR2 LQKENI come from the germline V gene. The CDR3 DNA reads TGTGCCAGCTCACAGGGACAAAACACTGAAGCTTTCTTT. Translation: CASSQGQNTEAFF.

CDR3 region: CASRPTSGRFYNEQFF. The CDR3, as DNA: TGTGCCAGCAGACCTACTAGCGGGAGGTTCTACAATGAGCAGTTCTTC. The chain carries TRBV11-2 and TRBJ2-1, with 12 bases matching TRBD2. Germline V CDR1 and CDR2: SGHAT, FQNNGV. The junction had 6 bases not matched to a gene; V was cut back by 6 bases and J by 3 bases. This CDR3 spans 16 amino acids.

The CDR3 coding sequence is TGTGCCAGCAGTGAAACTGGGGGCGTTGGCAATCAGCCCCAGCATTTT. Protein product: CASSETGGVGNQPQHF. The chain carries TRBV6-1 and TRBJ1-5, with D possibly TRBD1 on 6 matching bases. From germline, CDR1 is MNHNS and CDR2 SASEGT. V gave up 2 bases and J gave up 2 bases, with 13 bases separating them. The CDR3 loop spans 16 amino acids.

In its sample, this clone was seen once. The chain employs TRBV5-4 and TRBJ1-6, with D hard to call. V was pared by 1 base and J by 0 bases, with 5 bases between. The germline V gene encodes CDR1 SGHNT and CDR2 YYREEE (reference sequence). The CDR3 spans 15 residues. The CDR3 loop reads CASSLFRSYNSPLHF. In nucleotides, the CDR3 is TGTGCCAGCAGCTTGTTTCGCTCCTATAATTCACCCCTCCACTTT.

This chain connects TRBV2 to TRBJ1-3; D unclear. The V gene's germline CDR1 is SNHLY and CDR2 FYNNEI. This CDR3 region has 14 residues. The ends were cut back, 5 bases at V and 4 bases at J, with 12 bases in the middle. The CDR3 spells CASSPESVGNTIYF. CDR3 in DNA: TGTGCCAGCAGTCCGGAGTCCGTAGGAAACACCATATATTTT.

This chain joins TRBV7-9 and TRBJ1-3, with D unclear. This CDR3 is built from 17 residues. Germline V CDR1 and CDR2: SEHNR, FQNEAQ (reference sequence). V lost 5 bases to trimming and J lost 0 bases, with 17 bases between them. CDR3 in amino acids: CASSQTGVMSSGNTIYF. Here the CDR3 DNA reads TGTGCCAGCAGCCAGACGGGCGTGATGAGCTCTGGAAACACCATATATTTT.

The chain has TRBV28 and TRBJ2-3, with D maybe TRBD1 (5 bases). The germline V gene encodes CDR1 MDHEN and CDR2 SYDVKM. The CDR3 sequence is 12 residues long. V lost 6 bases and J 1 base, leaving 5 bases between the germline ends. The CDR3 region is CASRGGTDTQYF. The CDR3 DNA reads TGTGCCAGCAGAGGGGGCACAGATACGCAGTATTTT.

The chain recombines TRBV25-1 with TRBJ2-4; D might be TRBD1 or TRBD2, each matching 5 bases. Germline V gives CDR1 MGHDK, CDR2 SYGVNS. This CDR3 comprises 16 residues. Trimming took 1 base from V and 6 from J, leaving 16 bases between them. The CDR3 is CASSESVLGTGNIQYF. As DNA, the CDR3 is TGTGCCAGCAGTGAATCGGTTTTAGGGACCGGAAACATTCAGTACTTC. The full variable domain, in which reference TRBV25-1 and TRBJ2-4 provide the parts outside the CDR3, is EADIYQTPRYLVIGTGKKITLECSQTMGHDKMYWYQQDPGMELHLIHYSYGVNSTEKGDLSSESTVSRIRTEHFPLTLESARPSHTSQYLCASSESVLGTGNIQYFGAGTRLSVL.

Concerning this clone: Other nucleotide sequences from this sample produce the same CDR3. This chain uses TRBV27 with TRBJ2-5; D not resolved. The CDR3 length is 12 residues. V gave up 0 bases and J gave up 4 bases, with 3 bases separating them. Germline V gene lookup returns CDR1 MNHEY and CDR2 SMNVEV (reference sequence). The CDR3 nucleotides read TGTGCCAGCAGTTTATCGGGAGAGACCCAGTACTTC. It yields the protein CASSLSGETQYF.

The chain links TRBV19 to TRBJ1-6; 7 bases map to TRBD1. Germline lookup yields CDR1 LNHDA and CDR2 SQIVND (reference sequence). This CDR3 comprises 13 residues. V lost 8 bases and J lost 7; bases outside the gene matches: 5. The chain's CDR3 is CASGRQGNSPLHF. The CDR3 bases are TGTGCCAGTGGTCGACAGGGAAATTCACCCCTCCACTTT. Drawing the rest from reference TRBV19 and TRBJ1-6, the complete variable domain is DGGITQSPKYLFRKEGQNVTLSCEQNLNHDAMYWYRQDPGQGLRLIYYSQIVNDFQKGDIAEGYSVSREKKESFPLTVTSAQKNPTAFYLCASGRQGNSPLHFGNGTRLTVT.

This chain connects TRBV6-5 to TRBJ1-1, with 7 bases identical to TRBD1. Germline lookup yields CDR1 MNHEY and CDR2 SVGAGI. This CDR3 comprises 14 residues. The V segment lost 6 bases and the J segment 5 bases; nucleotides outside the gene matches: 9. The CDR3 here is CASRYQTGNTEAFF. CDR3 nucleotides: TGTGCCAGCAGATATCAGACAGGGAATACTGAAGCTTTCTTT.

The V call is TRBV2, the J call TRBJ2-5; D not resolved. The J call may not be correct, given that the DNA end is closer to TRBJ2-7. From germline, CDR1 is SNHLY and CDR2 FYNNEI. The CDR3 contains 11 residues. The CDR3 sequence: CASRSNYEQYF. CDR3 bases: TGTGCCAGTCGGTCCAACTACGAGCAGTACTTC.

The chain recombines TRBV7-2 with TRBJ2-4; tentative D call: TRBD1 (5 bases). This CDR3 spans 15 amino acids. From germline, CDR1 is SGHTA and CDR2 FQGNSA. V was shortened by 0 bases and J by 7 bases, with 13 bases between the two germline ends. CDR3 residues: CASSLAGRFWNIQYF. The DNA for the CDR3 is TGTGCCAGCAGCTTAGCGGGGCGGTTTTGGAACATTCAGTACTTC.

The genes are TRBV7-2 and TRBJ2-1, with 9 bases matching TRBD1. Germline V CDR1 and CDR2: SGHTA, FQGNSA. CDR3 length: 16 residues. V was pared by 5 bases and J by 3 bases, with 8 bases of the junction left unmatched. This CDR3 is CASSPFGTGFYNEQFF. Here the CDR3 DNA reads TGTGCCAGCAGCCCCTTCGGGACAGGGTTCTACAATGAGCAGTTCTTC.

The CDR3 region is CASSESGGPQHF. CDR3 sequence (DNA): TGTGCCAGCAGTGAATCGGGTGGGCCCCAGCATTTT. This chain joins TRBV2 and TRBJ1-5; D gene ambiguous. Trimming left V 2 bases short and J 9 bases short, with 8 bases between. The germline CDR1 and CDR2 sequences are SNHLY and FYNNEI. The CDR3 consists of 12 residues. Using reference TRBV2 and TRBJ1-5 for the parts outside the CDR3, the full variable domain is EPEVTQTPSHQVTQMGQEVILRCVPISNHLYFYWYRQILGQKVEFLVSFYNNEISEKSEIFDDQFSVERPDGSNFTLKIRSTKLEDSAMYFCASSESGGPQHFGDGTRLSIL.

This chain uses TRBV4-1 with TRBJ2-5, with 8 nucleotides matching TRBD1. The J call is doubtful: the DNA matches TRBJ2-7 better. This CDR3 is built from 17 residues. The V gene's germline CDR1 is MGHRA and CDR2 YSYEKL. CDR3 in DNA: TGCGCCAGCAGCCAAGACGGCACGACAGGGGTTGTCTACGAGCAGTACTTC. Protein product: CASSQDGTTGVVYEQYF.

V and J are TRBV10-1 and TRBJ2-2; 14 bases fit TRBD2. Germline V lookup: CDR1 WNHNN, CDR2 SYGVQD (reference sequence). Trimming at V came to 3 bases and at J to 5 bases, leaving 8 bases not matched to a gene. The CDR3 is made up of 18 amino acids. CDR3 in amino acids: CASSDRLAGGPGTGELFF. The CDR3 nucleotides read TGCGCCAGCAGTGACCGACTAGCGGGAGGGCCGGGGACCGGGGAGCTGTTTTTT.

The genes are TRBV4-1 and TRBJ2-1, with 8 bases lining up with TRBD2. The V gene end was trimmed by 0 bases and the J gene end by 5 bases; junction bases not matched to a gene: 6. This CDR3 region has 16 residues. The germline V gene encodes CDR1 MGHRA and CDR2 YSYEKL. CDR3 DNA: TGCGCCAGCAGCCAAGATCCAAGCGGGAGTCACAATGAGCAGTTCTTC. This sequence encodes CASSQDPSGSHNEQFF.

This clone came up once. This chain links TRBV6-6 with TRBJ1-5; the match to TRBD1 covers 9 bases. Per the germline V gene, CDR1 is MNHNY and CDR2 is SVGAGI (reference sequence). The CDR3 is made up of 12 amino acids. The ends lost 9 bases at V and 4 bases at J; junction bases unmatched: 1. CDR3 sequence: CASGQGNQPQHF. The CDR3, as DNA: TGTGCCAGTGGACAGGGGAATCAGCCCCAGCATTTT.

The V and J genes are TRBV6-6 and TRBJ2-3; 8 nucleotides line up with TRBD1. Germline V gene lookup returns CDR1 MNHNY and CDR2 SVGAGI (reference sequence). The CDR3 length is 15 residues. V shed 3 bases, J shed 5 bases, and the junction held 7 bases outside the gene matches. The CDR3 coding sequence is TGTGCCAGCAGTTATGGGCAGGGGGCAAGAGATACGCAGTATTTT. The encoded protein is CASSYGQGARDTQYF.

The count of this clone is one. The chain couples TRBV4-1 to TRBJ2-7; no definite D call. Trimming took off 0 bases at V and 2 bases at J, with 11 bases between the two ends. This CDR3 region has 15 residues. Germline CDR1 MGHRA, CDR2 YSYEKL. As DNA, the CDR3 is TGCGCCAGCAGCCAAGACGTGGCCTCTACCTACGAGCAGTACTTC. Its protein is CASSQDVASTYEQYF.

The genes are TRBV5-1 and TRBJ2-5; 11 positions agree with TRBD2. Germline CDR1 is SGHRS and CDR2 is YFSETQ. The ends lost 4 bases at V and 5 bases at J; junction bases unmatched: 7. The CDR3 is 15 residues long. CDR3 in amino acids: CASSVTSGSGETQYF. The CDR3 DNA reads as TGCGCCAGCAGCGTAACTAGCGGGAGTGGGGAGACCCAGTACTTC.